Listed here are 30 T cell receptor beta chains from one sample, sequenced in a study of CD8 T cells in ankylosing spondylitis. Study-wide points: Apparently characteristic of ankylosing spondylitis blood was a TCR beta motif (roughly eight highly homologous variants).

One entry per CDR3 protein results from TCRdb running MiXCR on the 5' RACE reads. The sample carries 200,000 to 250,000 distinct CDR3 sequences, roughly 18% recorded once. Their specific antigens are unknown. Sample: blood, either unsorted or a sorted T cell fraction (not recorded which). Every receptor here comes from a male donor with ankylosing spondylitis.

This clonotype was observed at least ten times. The CDR3 sequence: CSAREGQGTYEQYF. CDR3 DNA sequence: TGCAGTGCTAGAGAGGGCCAGGGTACCTACGAGCAGTACTTC. The V call is TRBV20-1, the J call TRBJ2-7, with D possibly matching TRBD1 (5 bases). Germline CDR1 reads DFQATT; CDR2 reads SNEGSKA (reference sequence). V was pared by 0 bases and J by 2 bases, with 11 bases between. The CDR3 totals 14 residues.

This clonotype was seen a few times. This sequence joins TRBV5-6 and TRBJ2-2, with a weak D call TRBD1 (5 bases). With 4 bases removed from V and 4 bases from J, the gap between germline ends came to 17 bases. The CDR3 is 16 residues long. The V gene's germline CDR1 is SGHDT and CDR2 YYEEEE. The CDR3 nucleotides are TGTGCCAGCAGCCCCCTTCTCCAGGGTAGCACCGGGGAGCTGTTTTTT. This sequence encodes CASSPLLQGSTGELFF.

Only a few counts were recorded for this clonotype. The CDR3 coding sequence is TGTGCCAGCAGTTTACGGGCAGGGAGGACCCACACTGAAGCTTTCTTT. This codes for CASSLRAGRTHTEAFF. The chain uses TRBV27 and TRBJ1-1; perhaps TRBD1 as D (5 bases). Trimming took off 2 bases at V and 3 bases at J, with 16 bases between the two ends. This CDR3 has 16 amino acids. CDR1 MNHEY and CDR2 SMNVEV come from the germline V gene (reference sequence).

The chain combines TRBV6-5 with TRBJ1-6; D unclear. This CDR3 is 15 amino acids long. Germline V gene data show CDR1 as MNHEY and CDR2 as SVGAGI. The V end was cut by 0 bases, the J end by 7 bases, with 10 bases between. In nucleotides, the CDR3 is TGTGCCAGCAGTTACTCGTTGACGGGGAATTCACCCCTCCACTTT. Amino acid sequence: CASSYSLTGNSPLHF.

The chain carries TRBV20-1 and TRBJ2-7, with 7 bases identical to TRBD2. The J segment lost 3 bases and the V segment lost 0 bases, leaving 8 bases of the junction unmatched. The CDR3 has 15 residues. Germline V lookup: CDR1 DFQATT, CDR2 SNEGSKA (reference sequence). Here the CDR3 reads CSARDPAGEVYEQYF. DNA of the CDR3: TGCAGTGCTAGAGATCCGGCGGGAGAAGTCTACGAGCAGTACTTC.

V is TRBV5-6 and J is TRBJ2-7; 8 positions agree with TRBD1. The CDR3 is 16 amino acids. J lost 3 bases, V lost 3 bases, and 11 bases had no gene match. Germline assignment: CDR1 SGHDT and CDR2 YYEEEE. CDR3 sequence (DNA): TGTGCCAGCAGCTCCCTCCGACAGGGGACCCTCTACGAGCAGTACTTC. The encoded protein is CASSSLRQGTLYEQYF.

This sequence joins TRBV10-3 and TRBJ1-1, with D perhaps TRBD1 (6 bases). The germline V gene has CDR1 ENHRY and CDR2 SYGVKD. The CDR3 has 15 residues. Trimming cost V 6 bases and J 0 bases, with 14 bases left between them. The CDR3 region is CAIRGRGGMNTEAFF. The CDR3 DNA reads TGTGCCATCAGGGGCAGGGGAGGGATGAACACTGAAGCTTTCTTT.

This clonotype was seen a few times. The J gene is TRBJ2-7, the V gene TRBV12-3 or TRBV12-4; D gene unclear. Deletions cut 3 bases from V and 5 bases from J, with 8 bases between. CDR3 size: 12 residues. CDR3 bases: TGTGCCAGCAGTTTTACAATCCACGAGCAGTACTTC. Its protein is CASSFTIHEQYF.

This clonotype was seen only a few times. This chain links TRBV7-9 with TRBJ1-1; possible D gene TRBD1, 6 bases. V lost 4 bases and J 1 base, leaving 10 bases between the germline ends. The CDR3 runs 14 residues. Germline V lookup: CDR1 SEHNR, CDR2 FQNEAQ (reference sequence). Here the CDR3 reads CASSSGTWNTEAFF. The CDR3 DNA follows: TGTGCCAGCAGCTCAGGGACATGGAACACTGAAGCTTTCTTT.

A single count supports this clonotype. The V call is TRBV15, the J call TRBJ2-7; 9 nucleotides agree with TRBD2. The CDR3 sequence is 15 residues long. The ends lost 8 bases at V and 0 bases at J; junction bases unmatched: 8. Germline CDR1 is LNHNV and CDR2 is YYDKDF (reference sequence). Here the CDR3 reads CATAGLADDSYEQYF. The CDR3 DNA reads TGTGCCACCGCGGGACTAGCTGACGACTCCTACGAGCAGTACTTC. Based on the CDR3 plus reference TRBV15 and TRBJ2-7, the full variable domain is DAMVIQNPRYQVTQFGKPVTLSCSQTLNHNVMYWYQQKSSQAPKLLFHYYDKDFNNEADTPDNFQSRRPNTSFCFLDIRSPGLGDTAMYLCATAGLADDSYEQYFGPGTRLTVT.

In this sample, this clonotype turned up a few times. Here the CDR3 reads CSVGPGETQYF. The CDR3 region has the DNA TGCAGCGTCGGCCCCGGGGAGACCCAGTACTTC. The chain couples TRBV29-1 to TRBJ2-5; D is uncertain. V lost 6 bases to trimming and J lost 5 bases, with 10 bases between them. CDR3 length: 11 amino acids. Germline-derived CDR1 and CDR2 are SQVTM and ANQGSEA.

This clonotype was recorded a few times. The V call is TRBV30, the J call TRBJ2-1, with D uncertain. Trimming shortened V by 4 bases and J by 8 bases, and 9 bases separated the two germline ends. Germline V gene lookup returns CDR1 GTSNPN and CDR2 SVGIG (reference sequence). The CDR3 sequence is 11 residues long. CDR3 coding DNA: TGTGCCTGGAACTGGGATGATGAGCAGTTCTTC. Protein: CAWNWDDEQFF.

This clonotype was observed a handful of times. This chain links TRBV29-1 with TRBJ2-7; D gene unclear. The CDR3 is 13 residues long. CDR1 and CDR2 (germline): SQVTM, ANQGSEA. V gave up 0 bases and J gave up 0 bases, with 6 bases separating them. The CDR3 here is CSVEDRDSYEQYF. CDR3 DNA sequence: TGCAGCGTTGAAGATCGAGACTCCTACGAGCAGTACTTC.

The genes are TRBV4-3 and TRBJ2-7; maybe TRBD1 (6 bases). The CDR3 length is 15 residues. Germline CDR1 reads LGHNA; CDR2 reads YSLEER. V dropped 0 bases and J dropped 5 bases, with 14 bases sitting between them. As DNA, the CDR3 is TGCGCCAGCAGCCAAGATGCCAGGGGTGGCGACGAGCAGTACTTC. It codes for CASSQDARGGDEQYF.

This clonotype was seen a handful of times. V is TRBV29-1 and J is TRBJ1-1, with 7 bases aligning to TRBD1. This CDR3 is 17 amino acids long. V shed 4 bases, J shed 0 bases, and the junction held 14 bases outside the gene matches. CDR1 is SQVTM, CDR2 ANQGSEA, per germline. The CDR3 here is CSVAPTGVDSMNTEAFF. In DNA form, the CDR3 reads TGCAGCGTTGCCCCCACAGGGGTCGATTCAATGAACACTGAAGCTTTCTTT.

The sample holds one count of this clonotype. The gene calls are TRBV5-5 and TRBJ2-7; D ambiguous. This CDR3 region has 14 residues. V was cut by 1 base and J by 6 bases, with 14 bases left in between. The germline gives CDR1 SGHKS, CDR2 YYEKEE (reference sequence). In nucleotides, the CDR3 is TGTGCCAGCAGCTTGTCGCCGACCCGATCCGAGCAGTACTTC. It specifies CASSLSPTRSEQYF.

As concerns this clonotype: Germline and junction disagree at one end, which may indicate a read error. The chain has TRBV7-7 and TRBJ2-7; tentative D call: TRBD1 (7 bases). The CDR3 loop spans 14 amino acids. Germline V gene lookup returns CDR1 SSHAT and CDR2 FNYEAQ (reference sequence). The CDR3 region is CASSPGAGGYEQYF. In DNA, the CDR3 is TGTGCTAGCAGCCCTGGGGCAGGGGGGTACGAGCAGTACTTC.

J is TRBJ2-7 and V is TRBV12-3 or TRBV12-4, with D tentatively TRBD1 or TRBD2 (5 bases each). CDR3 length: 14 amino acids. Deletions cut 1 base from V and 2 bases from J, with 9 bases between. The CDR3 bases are TGTGCCAGCAGTTTAGTCGGGACCGCCTACGAGCAGTACTTC. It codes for CASSLVGTAYEQYF.

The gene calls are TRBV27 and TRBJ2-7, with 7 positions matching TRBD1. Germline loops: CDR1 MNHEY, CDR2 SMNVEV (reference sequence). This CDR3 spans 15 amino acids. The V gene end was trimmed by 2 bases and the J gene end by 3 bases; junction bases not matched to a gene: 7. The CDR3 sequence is CASSLNGDSYYEQYF. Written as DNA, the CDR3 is TGTGCCAGCAGTTTAAATGGGGACAGCTACTACGAGCAGTACTTC.

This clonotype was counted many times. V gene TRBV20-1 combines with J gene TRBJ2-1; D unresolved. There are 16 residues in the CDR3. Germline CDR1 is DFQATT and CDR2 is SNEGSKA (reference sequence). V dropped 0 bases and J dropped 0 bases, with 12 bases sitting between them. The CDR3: CSARDRRSSSYNEQFF. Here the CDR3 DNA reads TGCAGTGCTAGAGACCGGCGGTCCAGCTCCTACAATGAGCAGTTCTTC.

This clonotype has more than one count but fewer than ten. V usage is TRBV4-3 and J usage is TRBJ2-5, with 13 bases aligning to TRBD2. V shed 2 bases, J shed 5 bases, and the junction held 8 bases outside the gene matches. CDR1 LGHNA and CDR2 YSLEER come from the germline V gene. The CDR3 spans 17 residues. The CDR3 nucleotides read TGCGCCAGCAGCCAAACTAGCGGGAGGGTAGGAGGGGAGACCCAGTACTTC. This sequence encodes CASSQTSGRVGGETQYF.

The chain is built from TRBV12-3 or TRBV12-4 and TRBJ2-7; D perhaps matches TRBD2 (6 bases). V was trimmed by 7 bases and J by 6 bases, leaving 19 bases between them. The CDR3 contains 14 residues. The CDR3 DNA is TGTGCCAGCACCCCCGCCGGGACTCTAACCGAGCAGTACTTC. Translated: CASTPAGTLTEQYF.

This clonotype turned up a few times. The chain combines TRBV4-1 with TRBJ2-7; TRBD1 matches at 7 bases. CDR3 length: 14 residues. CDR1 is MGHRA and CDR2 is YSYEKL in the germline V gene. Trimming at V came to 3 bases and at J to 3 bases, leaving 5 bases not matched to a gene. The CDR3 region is CASSHVRDSYEQYF. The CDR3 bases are TGCGCCAGCAGCCATGTCCGGGACAGCTACGAGCAGTACTTC.

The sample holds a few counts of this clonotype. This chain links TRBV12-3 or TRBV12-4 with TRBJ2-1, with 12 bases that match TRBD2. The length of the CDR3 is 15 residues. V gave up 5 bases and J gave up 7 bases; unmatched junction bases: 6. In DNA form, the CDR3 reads TGTGCCAGCAGTACGGGACTAGCGGGTGCTAATGAGCAGTTCTTC. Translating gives CASSTGLAGANEQFF.

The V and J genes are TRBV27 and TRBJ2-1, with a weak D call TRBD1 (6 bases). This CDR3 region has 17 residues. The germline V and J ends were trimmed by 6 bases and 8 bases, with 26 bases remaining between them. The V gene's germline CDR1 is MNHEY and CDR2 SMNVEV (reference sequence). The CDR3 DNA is TGTGCCAGCAGCCCTCAGGGGTTCGTGGGGCCAGGCTATGAGCAGTTCTTC. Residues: CASSPQGFVGPGYEQFF.

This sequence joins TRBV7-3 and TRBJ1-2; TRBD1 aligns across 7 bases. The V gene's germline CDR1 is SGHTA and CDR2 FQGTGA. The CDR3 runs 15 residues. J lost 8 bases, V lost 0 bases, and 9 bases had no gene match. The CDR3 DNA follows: TGTGCCAGCAGCTTAACCGGGACAGAGGGGACCGGCTACACCTTC. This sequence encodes CASSLTGTEGTGYTF.

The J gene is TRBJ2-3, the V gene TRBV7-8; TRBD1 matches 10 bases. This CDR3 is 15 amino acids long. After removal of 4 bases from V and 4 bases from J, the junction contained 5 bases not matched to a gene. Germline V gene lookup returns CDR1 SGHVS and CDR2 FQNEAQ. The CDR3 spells CASSYPGTGADTQYF. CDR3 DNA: TGTGCCAGCAGCTACCCCGGGACAGGGGCAGATACGCAGTATTTT.

The CDR3 nucleotides read TGTGCCAGCAGCGAAACAGGGTTTTGGACTGAAGCTTTCTTT. This translates into CASSETGFWTEAFF. The chain carries TRBV7-9 and TRBJ1-1, with a tentative D call TRBD1 (6 bases). V gave up 5 bases and J gave up 5 bases, with 15 bases separating them. The CDR3 is 14 residues long. Per germline, CDR1 SEHNR and CDR2 FQNEAQ (reference sequence).

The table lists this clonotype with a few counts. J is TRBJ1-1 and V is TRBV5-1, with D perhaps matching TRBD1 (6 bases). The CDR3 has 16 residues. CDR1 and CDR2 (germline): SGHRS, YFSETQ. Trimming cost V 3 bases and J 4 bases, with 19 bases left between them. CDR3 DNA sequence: TGCGCCAGCAGCTCACCTCCGGGACAAAGAGGCACTGAAGCTTTCTTT. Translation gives CASSSPPGQRGTEAFF. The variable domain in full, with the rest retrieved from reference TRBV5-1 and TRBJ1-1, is KAGVTQTPRYLIKTRGQQVTLSCSPISGHRSVSWYQQTPGQGLQFLFEYFSETQRNKGNFPGRFSGRQFSNSRSEMNVSTLELGDSALYLCASSSPPGQRGTEAFFGQGTRLTVV.

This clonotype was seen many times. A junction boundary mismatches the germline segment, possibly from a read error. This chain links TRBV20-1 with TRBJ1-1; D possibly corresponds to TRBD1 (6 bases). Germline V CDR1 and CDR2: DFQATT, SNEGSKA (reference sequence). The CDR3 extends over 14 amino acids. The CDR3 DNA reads TGCAGTGCCAGAGGGGGGACTGGGGACACTGAAGCTTTCTTT. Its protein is CSARGGTGDTEAFF.